This T cell receptor (beta chain) originates from a study of control samples from healthy donors and cancer patients. The length of the CDR3 is 11 residues. The germline V gene has CDR1 MNHNS and CDR2 SASEGT. V dropped 10 bases and J dropped 7 bases, with 13 bases sitting between them. The method was immunoSEQ multiplex PCR; TCRdb's version includes in-frame clones alone and lacks a portion of them. The sample yields about 70,000 clones, approximately 88% seen once. Sequenced input: PBMCs. The chain uses TRBV6-1 and TRBJ1-1; possibly TRBD1 for D (5 bases). The receptor was derived from a woman aged 45-60 years with lung cancer. CDR3 protein: CATREGIEAFF. In nucleotides, the CDR3 is TGTGCCACCAGGGAAGGTATTGAAGCTTTCTTT.